This T cell receptor (beta chain) was observed in a study of shared clonotypes between healthy human individuals. This clone occurred once. The protocol was immunoSEQ multiplex PCR, while the TCRdb copy is restricted to in-frame clones and leaves out a portion. The table lists 530,000 or so clones, 75% to 80% of them singletons. The sequenced sample consisted of PBMCs. The receptor was derived from a woman in her 40s in good health. Some clones in this sample may be carry-over from other donors' samples.

Here the CDR3 DNA reads TGTGCCATCAGTACAGGGTTGGGCGAGCAGTACTTC. This gives the protein CAISTGLGEQYF. J is TRBJ2-7 and V is TRBV10-3; tentative D call: TRBD1 (6 bases). Germline V gene lookup returns CDR1 ENHRY and CDR2 SYGVKD. The CDR3 is made up of 12 amino acids. Trimming cost V 5 bases and J 6 bases, with 11 bases left between them.